This T cell receptor beta chain was profiled in a study of CXCR3-negative and CXCR3-positive naive CD8 T cells. The CDR3 length is 14 residues. CDR1 is LGHDT and CDR2 is YNNKEL in the germline V gene (reference sequence). Whole-study results and caveats: Memory CD8+ cells showed much lower diversity, while both naive subsets displayed comparably high diversity.

To note about this clonotype: Its antigen is unidentified.

All TRB cDNA libraries came from 5' RACE performed with UMI labels. TCRdb re-called the 5' RACE reads and catalogs CDR3 proteins one per entry, DNA excluded. The repertoire table contains 100,000 to 150,000 distinct CDR3 sequences. The gene calls are TRBV3-1 and TRBJ2-3; there is no DNA to check the TCRdb D call of TRBD2. The specimen was naive CXCR3- CD8+ T cells from blood. Documented subset: CD45RO-CCR7+CD27+CD95- naive CD8+ T cells lacking CXCR3 (TNR3-). The receptor was derived from a human donor in good health. Some clones in this sample may be carry-over from other donors' samples. CDR3 loop: CASSQGLEGDTQYF.